The source of this TCR beta chain is a study of OX40 agonist ivuxolimab in advanced cancers. Study-wide context: Ivuxolimab, which patients received intravenously every 2 weeks, was dosed at 0.01 to 10 mg/kg. Partial responses were recorded for three patients, including one with hepatocellular carcinoma and two with cutaneous melanoma. Study-wide results and caveats: On average, a greater number of expanded clones characterised CD8+ T cells relative to CD4+.

Individuals having autoimmune disease history or systemic immunosuppression were not enrolled. To note about this clone: Antigen unknown.

In germline, CDR1 is MNHEY, CDR2 SMNVEV (reference sequence). The germline V and J ends were trimmed by 6 bases and 2 bases, with 17 bases remaining between them. The CDR3 contains 15 residues. Some clones are missing from TCRdb's copy, which holds only in-frame ones; the method was immunoSEQ multiplex PCR. Of about 62,000 clones in the sample, 92% were seen once. The gene calls are TRBV27 and TRBJ2-7; a possible D gene is TRBD1 (5 bases). The sequence was collected from an adult with an advanced solid tumor such as melanoma, head and neck, liver or kidney cancer. Here the sequenced sample was CD4+ or CD8+ T cells sorted from blood, taken in a trial of the OX40 agonist ivuxolimab. The CDR3 protein is CASSPLGQTAYEQYF. CDR3 nucleotides: TGTGCCAGCAGCCCCCTAGGACAAACGGCCTACGAGCAGTACTTC.